This is a list of T cell receptor beta chains from one sample in a study of TIL therapy for anti-PD-1-resistant metastatic lung cancer. Clones were sequenced by immunoSEQ multiplex PCR, and TCRdb holds only the in-frame ones, with some missing. The sample yields 50,000 to 65,000 clones, roughly four fifths seen once. Sequenced here: blood, sampled at baseline. These receptor sequences come from a person aged 25-85 years with non-small cell lung cancer. The CDR3 runs from the conserved cysteine through the conserved F or W. D genes are given only for firm matches. Clone size is given for some rows only: seen once, a few or many times, or a class if the clone is expanded.

TRBV7-6,many,TRBJ2-6,TRBD1,CASSSYRGSPGANVLTF,TGTGCCAGCAGCTCTTACAGGGGCTCCCCCGGGGCCAACGTCCTGACTTTC
TRBV18,-,TRBJ1-1,-,CASSPAQGRNTEAFF,TGTGCCAGCTCACCAGCTCAGGGACGGAACACTGAAGCTTTCTTT
TRBV27,-,TRBJ2-7,-,CASSLSALGYEQYF,TGTGCCAGCAGTTTATCTGCTTTGGGGTACGAGCAGTACTTC
TRBV3-1/TRBV3-2,-,TRBJ2-1,TRBD2,CASSQLGTSGDEQFF,TGTGCCAGCAGCCAGTTGGGGACTAGCGGGGATGAGCAGTTCTTC
TRBV6-2/TRBV6-3,-,TRBJ1-3,-,CASSYLQGDGSGNTIYF,TGTGCCAGCAGTTACCTACAGGGAGACGGCTCTGGAAACACCATATATTTT
TRBV28,-,TRBJ1-3,-,CASSLLGTFSDTIYF,TGTGCCAGCAGTCTATTAGGGACATTCTCTGACACCATATATTTT
TRBV18,-,TRBJ1-6,-,CASSQRQKVDSPLHF,TGTGCCAGCTCCCAAAGACAGAAGGTTGATTCACCCCTCCACTTT
TRBV6-5,-,TRBJ1-1,-,CASRIEQDTEAFF,TGTGCCAGCAGAATAGAGCAGGACACTGAAGCTTTCTTT
TRBV27,-,TRBJ2-3,TRBD2,CASRYSTGLAGADTQYF,TGTGCCAGCAGATACTCTACGGGACTAGCGGGAGCGGATACGCAGTATTTT
TRBV29-1,-,TRBJ2-7,-,CSVEGASRYEQYF,TGCAGCGTTGAAGGGGCATCCCGGTACGAGCAGTACTTC
TRBV19,-,TRBJ1-5,-,CASSMGSKRINQPQHF,TGTGCCAGTAGTATGGGGTCCAAGCGGATCAATCAGCCCCAGCATTTT
TRBV6-5,-,TRBJ1-1,-,CATRTSGHFGTEAFF,TGTGCCACACGGACTTCGGGACACTTCGGCACTGAAGCTTTCTTT
TRBV2,-,TRBJ2-7,TRBD2,CASMIGLAGRYEQYF,TGTGCCAGCATGATAGGACTAGCGGGAAGGTACGAGCAGTACTTC
TRBV9,few,TRBJ1-1,-,CASSAQMNTEAFF,TGTGCCAGCAGTGCCCAAATGAACACTGAAGCTTTCTTT
TRBV5-1,-,TRBJ2-1,-,CASSLQGARVGNEQFF,TGCGCCAGCAGCTTGCAAGGGGCCCGGGTGGGCAATGAGCAGTTCTTC
TRBV29-1,-,TRBJ2-1,TRBD1,CSVVDRDNEQFF,TGCAGCGTCGTTGACAGGGATAATGAGCAGTTCTTC
TRBV18,once,TRBJ2-7,-,CASSPQDEQYF,TGTGCCAGCTCACCACAAGACGAGCAGTACTTC
TRBV10-3,-,TRBJ2-7,TRBD1,CATGQGDSYEQYF,TGTGCCACGGGACAGGGGGATTCCTACGAGCAGTACTTC
TRBV5-1,-,TRBJ2-2,TRBD1,CASSASINAGGVGELFF,TGCGCCAGCAGCGCGTCGATTAATGCAGGGGGTGTCGGGGAGCTGTTTTTT
TRBV9,few,TRBJ2-7,TRBD2,CASSPRGGSGRAGYEQYF,TGTGCCAGCAGCCCGAGGGGAGGTAGCGGGAGGGCCGGGTACGAGCAGTACTTC
TRBV6-5,-,TRBJ2-2,-,CASSYSGDTGELFF,TGTGCCAGCAGTTACTCGGGGGACACCGGGGAGCTGTTTTTT
TRBV10-3,-,TRBJ1-2,TRBD1,CAIRLGQGAHGYTF,TGTGCCATCAGATTGGGACAGGGGGCGCATGGCTACACCTTC
TRBV5-1,-,TRBJ2-2,-,CASSSTVVSGGELFF,TGCGCCAGCAGCTCCACCGTGGTTAGCGGCGGGGAGCTGTTTTTT
TRBV19,few,TRBJ2-7,TRBD1,CATSPDRGPTYEQYF,TGTGCCACCAGCCCCGACAGGGGACCTACCTACGAGCAGTACTTC
TRBV11-2,few,TRBJ1-6,-,CASSLSGSNSPLHF,TGTGCCAGCAGCTTATCGGGGTCCAATTCACCCCTCCACTTT
TRBV9,-,TRBJ1-4,TRBD1,CASSPGTGATNEKLFF,TGTGCCAGCAGCCCAGGGACAGGCGCAACTAATGAAAAACTGTTTTTT
TRBV12-3/TRBV12-4,-,TRBJ2-7,-,CASSFAQYEQYF,TGTGCCAGCAGTTTTGCCCAGTACGAGCAGTACTTC
TRBV7-2,-,TRBJ2-7,-,CASSLNPGSYYEQYF,TGTGCCAGCAGCTTAAATCCGGGATCCTACTACGAGCAGTACTTC
TRBV7-9,-,TRBJ2-6,-,CASSDRVTWDSGANVLTF,TGTGCCAGCAGCGATAGGGTGACCTGGGACTCTGGGGCCAACGTCCTGACTTTC
TRBV11-2,-,TRBJ2-7,-,CASSPDNYEQYF,TGTGCCAGCAGCCCGGACAACTACGAGCAGTACTTC
TRBV4-3,-,TRBJ2-7,TRBD2,CASSQVGSGSYEQYF,TGCGCCAGCAGCCAAGTGGGTAGCGGGAGTTACGAGCAGTACTTC
TRBV7-9,once,TRBJ2-6,TRBD1,CASSQGQSSGANVLTF,TGTGCCAGCAGCCAGGGACAGAGCTCTGGGGCCAACGTCCTGACTTTC
TRBV7-2,-,TRBJ2-5,-,CASSLANVRQETQYF,TGTGCCAGCAGCTTAGCCAACGTCAGGCAAGAGACCCAGTACTTC
TRBV7-9,-,TRBJ1-2,-,CASSLEATVGGYTF,TGTGCCAGCAGCTTAGAAGCGACAGTAGGAGGCTACACCTTC
TRBV30,few,TRBJ2-5,-,CAWRWGQETQYF,TGTGCCTGGAGATGGGGCCAAGAGACCCAGTACTTC
TRBV6-2/TRBV6-3,once,TRBJ2-7,-,CASSYRDSYEQYF,TGTGCCAGCAGTTACCGTGACAGTTACGAGCAGTACTTC
TRBV12-5,-,TRBJ1-1,-,CASGLGWGTEAFF,TGTGCTAGTGGTTTGGGGTGGGGCACTGAAGCTTTCTTT
TRBV4-2,once,TRBJ2-1,-,CASSQGRRTASYNEQFF,TGTGCCAGCAGCCAAGGCCGTCGGACAGCTTCCTACAATGAGCAGTTCTTC
TRBV5-1,-,TRBJ1-2,-,CASSLGWSLDGYTF,TGCGCCAGCAGCTTGGGATGGAGTCTTGATGGCTACACCTTC
TRBV6-2/TRBV6-3,-,TRBJ2-7,TRBD1,CASSTPGTGRYEQYF,TGTGCCAGCAGTACCCCAGGGACAGGACGCTACGAGCAGTACTTC
TRBV6-2/TRBV6-3,-,TRBJ2-7,TRBD1,CASSYYGTGKNEQYF,TGTGCCAGCAGTTATTACGGGACAGGGAAAAACGAGCAGTACTTC
TRBV5-4,-,TRBJ2-6,-,CASSLGRSGANVLTF,TGTGCCAGCAGCTTGGGGCGGTCTGGGGCCAACGTCCTGACTTTC
TRBV6-5,-,TRBJ2-7,-,CASSSRQTYEQYF,TGTGCCAGCAGTTCTAGACAGACCTACGAGCAGTACTTC
TRBV28,-,TRBJ2-4,-,CASSLSLRDIQYF,TGTGCCAGCAGTTTATCTCTGCGGGACATTCAGTACTTC
TRBV18,-,TRBJ2-5,-,CASSLVLGAETQYF,TGTGCCAGCTCTCTAGTGCTCGGGGCAGAGACCCAGTACTTC
TRBV2,-,TRBJ1-2,-,CASKGISDGYTF,TGTGCCAGCAAAGGTATCTCGGATGGCTACACCTTC
TRBV5-1,-,TRBJ2-1,TRBD1,CASSPGQPNNEQFF,TGCGCCAGCAGCCCGGGACAGCCAAACAATGAGCAGTTCTTC
TRBV19,-,TRBJ1-5,TRBD1,CATHETGVNQPQHF,TGTGCCACGCATGAGACAGGGGTCAATCAGCCCCAGCATTTT
TRBV11-2,-,TRBJ2-2,TRBD1,CASSPPGGRTGELFF,TGTGCCAGCAGCCCTCCAGGGGGTCGGACCGGGGAGCTGTTTTTT
TRBV28,-,TRBJ2-6,-,CASVGQNGANVLTF,TGTGCCAGCGTCGGTCAGAACGGGGCCAACGTCCTGACTTTC
TRBV6-5,-,TRBJ1-1,TRBD1,CASRRQGGNTEAFF,TGTGCCAGCAGAAGACAGGGAGGAAACACTGAAGCTTTCTTT
TRBV6-5,-,TRBJ1-1,-,CASSYQGEAFF,TGTGCCAGCAGTTACCAGGGTGAAGCTTTCTTT
TRBV29-1,-,TRBJ2-6,-,CSVDPSGANVLTF,TGCAGCGTTGACCCATCTGGGGCCAACGTCCTGACTTTC